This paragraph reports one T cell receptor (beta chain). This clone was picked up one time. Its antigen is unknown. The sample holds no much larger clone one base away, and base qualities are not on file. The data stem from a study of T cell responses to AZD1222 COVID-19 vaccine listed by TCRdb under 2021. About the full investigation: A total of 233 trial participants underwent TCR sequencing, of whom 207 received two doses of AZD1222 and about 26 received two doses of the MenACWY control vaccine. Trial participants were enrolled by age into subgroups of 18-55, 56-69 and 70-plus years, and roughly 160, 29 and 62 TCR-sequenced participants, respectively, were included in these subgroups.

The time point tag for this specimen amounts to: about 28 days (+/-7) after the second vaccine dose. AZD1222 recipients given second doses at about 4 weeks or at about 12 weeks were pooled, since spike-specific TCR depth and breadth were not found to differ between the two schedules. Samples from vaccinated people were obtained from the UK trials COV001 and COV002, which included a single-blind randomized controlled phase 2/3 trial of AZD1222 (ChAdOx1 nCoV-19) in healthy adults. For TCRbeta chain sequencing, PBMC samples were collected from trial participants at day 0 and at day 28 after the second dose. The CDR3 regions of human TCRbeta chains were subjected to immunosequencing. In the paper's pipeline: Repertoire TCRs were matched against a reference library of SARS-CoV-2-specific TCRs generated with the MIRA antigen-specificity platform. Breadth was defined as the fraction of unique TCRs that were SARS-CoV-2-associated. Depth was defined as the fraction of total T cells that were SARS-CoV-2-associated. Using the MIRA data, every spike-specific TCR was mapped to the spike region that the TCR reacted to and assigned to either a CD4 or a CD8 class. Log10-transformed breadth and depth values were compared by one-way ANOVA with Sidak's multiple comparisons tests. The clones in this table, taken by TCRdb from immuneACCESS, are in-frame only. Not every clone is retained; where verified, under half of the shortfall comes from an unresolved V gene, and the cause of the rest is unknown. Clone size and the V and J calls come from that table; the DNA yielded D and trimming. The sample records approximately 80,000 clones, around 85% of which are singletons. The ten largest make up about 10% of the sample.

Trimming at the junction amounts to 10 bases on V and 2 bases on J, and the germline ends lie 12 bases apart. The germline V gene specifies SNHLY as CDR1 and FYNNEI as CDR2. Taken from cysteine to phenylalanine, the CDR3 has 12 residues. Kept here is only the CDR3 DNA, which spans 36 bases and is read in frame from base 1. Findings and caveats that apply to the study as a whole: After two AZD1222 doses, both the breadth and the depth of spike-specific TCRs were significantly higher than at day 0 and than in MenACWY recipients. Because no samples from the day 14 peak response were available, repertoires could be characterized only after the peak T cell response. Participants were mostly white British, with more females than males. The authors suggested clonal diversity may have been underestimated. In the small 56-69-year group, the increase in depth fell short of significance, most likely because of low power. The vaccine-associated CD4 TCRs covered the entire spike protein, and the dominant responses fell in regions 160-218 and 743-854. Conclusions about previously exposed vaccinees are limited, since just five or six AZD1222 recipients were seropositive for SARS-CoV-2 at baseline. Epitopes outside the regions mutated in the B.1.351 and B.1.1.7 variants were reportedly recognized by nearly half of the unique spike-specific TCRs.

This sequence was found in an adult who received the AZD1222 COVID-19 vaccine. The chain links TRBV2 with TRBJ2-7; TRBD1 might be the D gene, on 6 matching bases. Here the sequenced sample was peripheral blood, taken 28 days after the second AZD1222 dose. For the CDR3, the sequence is CATGQTPYEQYF. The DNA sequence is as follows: TGTGCCACCGGACAGACACCCTACGAGCAGTACTTC.